This T cell receptor (beta chain) was obtained from a study of OX40 agonist ivuxolimab in advanced cancers. Looking at the study overall: Patients were treated with ivuxolimab, an agonistic anti-OX40 (CD134) antibody.

General study points: On average, a greater number of expanded clones characterised CD8+ T cells relative to CD4+.

Trimming cost V 0 bases and J 2 bases, with 5 bases left between them. The CDR3 has 13 amino acids. CDR1 LNHDA and CDR2 SQIVND come from the germline V gene (reference sequence). Concerning this clone: Its cognate antigen is unknown.

Clones were read by immunoSEQ multiplex PCR, and TCRdb kept only the in-frame ones, dropping some. The table includes about 90,000 clones, about 90% detected once. The specimen was CD4+ or CD8+ T cells sorted from blood, collected in a trial of the OX40 agonist ivuxolimab. This chain connects TRBV19 to TRBJ2-7; no clear D gene. The receptor's source is an adult with an advanced solid tumor such as melanoma, head and neck, liver or kidney cancer. The chain's CDR3 is CASSIENTYEQYF. CDR3 bases: TGTGCCAGTAGTATAGAGAATACCTACGAGCAGTACTTC.